This T cell receptor (beta chain) was retrieved from a study of OX40 agonist ivuxolimab in advanced cancers. Across the whole study: Hepatocellular carcinoma, melanoma, renal cell or head and neck cancer occurred in dose-escalation patients.

Method: immunoSEQ multiplex PCR; TCRdb's copy keeps in-frame clones and lacks some. The table includes 50,000 to 80,000 clones, around 83% detected once. Points on this clone: What it binds is unknown.

Broader study findings: In the 0.1 to 3.0 mg/kg range, CD4+ and CD8+ blood T cells had expanded clonally by week 6.

The V gene's germline CDR1 is ENHRY and CDR2 SYGVKD. With V trimmed by 10 bases and J by 2 bases, 3 bases remained unmatched. There are 13 residues in the CDR3. The J gene is TRBJ2-5, the V gene TRBV10-3, with 11 bases aligning to TRBD2. Sequences were derived from CD4+ or CD8+ T cells sorted from blood, sampled in a trial of the OX40 agonist ivuxolimab. The TCR sequence derives from an adult with an advanced solid tumor such as melanoma, head and neck, liver or kidney cancer. CDR3 in DNA: TGTGCCACGGGGACTAGCGGTCAAGAGACCCAGTACTTC. This sequence encodes CATGTSGQETQYF.